What follows is one T cell receptor beta chain and its context. What it binds is not known. This CDR3 region has 13 residues. In germline, CDR1 is SEHNR, CDR2 FQNEAQ (reference sequence). Trimming pared 4 bases from V and 5 bases from J, leaving 11 bases between. The data are from a study of beta chain features in type 1 diabetes. General study results and limits: Equally in patients and controls, PCR might preferentially amplify shorter templates. Shorter TCRB CDR3s, moderately but significantly so, were found in Type 1 diabetes patients in all four CD4+ subsets.

The authors reverse transcribed all of the isolated RNA, so sequencing captured expressed TCRB transcripts. The study sequenced naive, central memory and regulatory T cell samples to an average of about 3.9 million reads. Only in-frame clones appear in the TCRdb table, and some are missing; sequencing was by immunoSEQ multiplex PCR. The sample carries roughly 730,000 clones, 13% recorded once. The genes are TRBV7-9 and TRBJ2-5, with D uncertain. This TCR derives from a young man with type 1 diabetes. The specimen was naive CD4+ T cells from blood. The CDR3, as DNA: TGTGCCAGCAGCTACGGCCCAGAGGAGACCCAGTACTTC. Translation gives CASSYGPEETQYF.